One TCR beta chain is described in this entry. In the original analysis: Counts of nucleated cells, estimated from reference gene primer amplification, were obtained. Assay: immunoSEQ multiplex PCR; the TCRdb copy retains only in-frame clones and omits some. Clonal size and the V and J genes are those of that table, whereas D and trimming came from the DNA. The sample consists of 150,000 to 250,000 clones, 94% of them appearing once. Deletions cut 3 bases from V and 11 bases from J, with 11 bases between. Germline V gene lookup returns CDR1 SNHLY and CDR2 FYNNEI. The CDR3 loop spans 13 amino acids. This entry belongs to a study of blood T cell repertoires in COVID-19. Overall study: The United States, Italy and Spain were the sources of the acute and convalescent COVID-19 samples. T cells, B-cell-depleted T cells, or PBMCs provided the cDNA or gDNA that served as material.

Sequenced material: peripheral blood. This sequence originates from a man aged 30 to 45 with COVID-19, enrolled during active disease. This chain uses TRBV2 with TRBJ1-6; D gene unclear. CDR3 sequence reads: CASSEFSLTPLHF. DNA for the CDR3: TGTGCCAGCAGTGAGTTCAGTTTGACACCCCTCCACTTT.